This is a list of T cell receptor beta chains from one sample in a study of siplizumab effects on memory and regulatory T cells. Using immunoSEQ multiplex PCR, the repertoire was profiled, and TCRdb retains in-frame clones only, with some absent. Of approximately 100,000 clones detected, 85% to 95% appear once; the ten largest clones hold 1.3%. Sequenced: non-Treg CD4+ T cells sorted from blood. The receptors here all came from a human donor in good health. Each CDR3 is given with its conserved first and last residue. The D gene is left open where the match is weak. The size of a clone is reported for some rows only, either as once, few or many, or as a class for expanded clones.

D gene: TRBD2; J gene: TRBJ2-3; clone size: .; V gene: TRBV5-1; CDR3 protein: CASSPRAGGSSTDTQYF; CDR3 DNA: TGCGCCAGCAGCCCCCGGGCGGGAGGGTCTAGCACAGATACGCAGTATTTT
D gene: .; J gene: TRBJ1-5; clone size: .; V gene: TRBV7-9; CDR3 protein: CASSPEMGNQPQHF; CDR3 DNA: TGTGCCAGCAGCCCGGAAATGGGGAATCAGCCCCAGCATTTT
D gene: .; J gene: TRBJ2-3; clone size: .; V gene: TRBV19; CDR3 protein: CASNDVKADTQYF; CDR3 DNA: TGTGCCAGTAATGACGTAAAGGCAGATACGCAGTATTTT
D gene: .; J gene: TRBJ2-1; clone size: once; V gene: TRBV6-5; CDR3 protein: CASSTRAGEQFF; CDR3 DNA: TGTGCCAGCAGTACCCGGGCAGGTGAGCAGTTCTTC
D gene: .; J gene: TRBJ2-7; clone size: .; V gene: TRBV6-5; CDR3 protein: CASSYSGASYEQYF; CDR3 DNA: TGTGCCAGCAGTTACTCAGGGGCCTCCTACGAGCAGTACTTC
D gene: .; J gene: TRBJ1-1; clone size: .; V gene: TRBV5-8; CDR3 protein: CASSSGSPYIKAFF; CDR3 DNA: TGTGCCAGCAGCTCCGGGTCCCCTTATATTAAAGCTTTCTTT
D gene: .; J gene: TRBJ1-2; clone size: .; V gene: TRBV6-1; CDR3 protein: CASSRDRSYGYTF; CDR3 DNA: TGTGCCAGCAGTCGAGACAGGAGCTATGGCTACACCTTC
D gene: TRBD1; J gene: TRBJ1-2; clone size: .; V gene: TRBV18; CDR3 protein: CASSPPKDRADYGYTF; CDR3 DNA: TGTGCCAGCTCACCACCGAAGGACAGGGCTGACTATGGCTACACCTTC
D gene: .; J gene: TRBJ2-5; clone size: .; V gene: TRBV9; CDR3 protein: CASSVDVYAGQETQYF; CDR3 DNA: TGTGCCAGCAGCGTAGACGTATATGCAGGACAAGAGACCCAGTACTTC
D gene: TRBD1; J gene: TRBJ1-5; clone size: .; V gene: TRBV7-3; CDR3 protein: CASSPIGQGPLHKQPQHF; CDR3 DNA: TGTGCCAGCAGCCCGATTGGACAGGGCCCTCTCCATAAACAGCCCCAGCATTTT
D gene: TRBD2; J gene: TRBJ2-3; clone size: .; V gene: TRBV4-2; CDR3 protein: CASSPWGGRLPSTDTQYF; CDR3 DNA: TGTGCCAGCAGCCCATGGGGCGGGAGGCTTCCGAGCACAGATACGCAGTATTTT
D gene: .; J gene: TRBJ1-5; clone size: once; V gene: TRBV2; CDR3 protein: CASGWQGRQPQHF; CDR3 DNA: TGTGCCAGCGGGTGGCAGGGCAGGCAGCCCCAGCATTTT
D gene: .; J gene: TRBJ2-2; clone size: .; V gene: TRBV18; CDR3 protein: CASSPPTRELFF; CDR3 DNA: TGTGCCAGCTCACCACCAACGAGGGAGCTGTTTTTT
D gene: .; J gene: TRBJ1-1; clone size: .; V gene: TRBV19; CDR3 protein: CASSTTGYRTEAFF; CDR3 DNA: TGTGCCAGTAGTACGACAGGTTACCGCACTGAAGCTTTCTTT
D gene: TRBD2; J gene: TRBJ2-7; clone size: once; V gene: TRBV9; CDR3 protein: CASSAGRTSGYYEQYF; CDR3 DNA: TGTGCCAGCAGCGCCGGACGGACTAGCGGGTACTACGAGCAGTACTTC
D gene: .; J gene: TRBJ2-2; clone size: .; V gene: TRBV28; CDR3 protein: CASYLPRGNTGELFF; CDR3 DNA: TGTGCCAGCTACCTCCCGAGGGGTAACACCGGGGAGCTGTTTTTT
D gene: .; J gene: TRBJ2-7; clone size: .; V gene: TRBV7-8; CDR3 protein: CASLTELDRPVYEQYF; CDR3 DNA: TGTGCCAGCCTCACAGAGCTCGACAGGCCAGTCTACGAGCAGTACTTC
D gene: .; J gene: TRBJ1-2; clone size: .; V gene: TRBV6-4; CDR3 protein: CASRDGRNYGYTF; CDR3 DNA: TGTGCCAGCAGGGACGGACGTAACTATGGCTACACCTTC
D gene: .; J gene: TRBJ1-4; clone size: .; V gene: TRBV27; CDR3 protein: CASTVFFNSTNEKLFF; CDR3 DNA: TGTGCCAGCACCGTATTCTTTAATTCAACTAATGAAAAACTGTTTTTT
D gene: .; J gene: TRBJ2-7; clone size: .; V gene: TRBV20-1; CDR3 protein: CSASGAEQYF; CDR3 DNA: TGCAGTGCTAGCGGGGCCGAGCAGTACTTC
D gene: .; J gene: TRBJ2-1; clone size: .; V gene: TRBV7-9; CDR3 protein: CASSLVVGATYNEQFF; CDR3 DNA: TGTGCCAGCAGCTTAGTCGTGGGGGCCACCTACAATGAGCAGTTCTTC
D gene: TRBD2; J gene: TRBJ2-3; clone size: .; V gene: TRBV28; CDR3 protein: CASSGPSSGRDTDTQYF; CDR3 DNA: TGTGCCAGCAGTGGACCGTCTAGCGGGAGGGACACAGATACGCAGTATTTT
D gene: .; J gene: TRBJ2-3; clone size: once; V gene: TRBV6-5; CDR3 protein: CATIPPRSDTQYF; CDR3 DNA: TGTGCCACCATCCCCCCCCGCTCAGATACGCAGTATTTT
D gene: TRBD1; J gene: TRBJ1-3; clone size: .; V gene: TRBV5-6; CDR3 protein: CASSFTGVGNTIYF; CDR3 DNA: TGTGCCAGCAGCTTTACAGGGGTCGGAAACACCATATATTTT
D gene: .; J gene: TRBJ1-1; clone size: .; V gene: TRBV11-2; CDR3 protein: CASSPPGGMNTEAFF; CDR3 DNA: TGTGCCAGCAGCCCTCCGGGGGGGATGAACACTGAAGCTTTCTTT
D gene: .; J gene: TRBJ2-5; clone size: once; V gene: TRBV5-1; CDR3 protein: CASSSEDREGKETQYF; CDR3 DNA: TGCGCCAGCAGCTCAGAGGACAGGGAGGGGAAAGAGACCCAGTACTTC
D gene: .; J gene: TRBJ1-1; clone size: .; V gene: TRBV5-1; CDR3 protein: CASSRAGARVNTEAFF; CDR3 DNA: TGCGCCAGCAGCCGGGCGGGGGCACGGGTGAACACTGAAGCTTTCTTT
D gene: .; J gene: TRBJ1-1; clone size: .; V gene: TRBV21-1; CDR3 protein: CASSARQVANTEAFF; CDR3 DNA: TGTGCCAGCAGCGCCCGACAGGTCGCGAACACTGAAGCTTTCTTT
D gene: .; J gene: TRBJ2-1; clone size: .; V gene: TRBV7-3; CDR3 protein: CASAATRYNEQFF; CDR3 DNA: TGTGCCAGCGCCGCTACGCGTTACAATGAGCAGTTCTTC
D gene: TRBD1; J gene: TRBJ2-2; clone size: .; V gene: TRBV19; CDR3 protein: CASSQNYHGQGSYTGELFF; CDR3 DNA: TGTGCCAGTAGTCAAAATTACCACGGACAGGGGAGTTATACCGGGGAGCTGTTTTTT
D gene: .; J gene: TRBJ1-2; clone size: .; V gene: TRBV19; CDR3 protein: CASSMTVLDGYTF; CDR3 DNA: TGTGCCAGTAGTATGACAGTTCTGGATGGCTACACCTTC
D gene: .; J gene: TRBJ2-2; clone size: once; V gene: TRBV18; CDR3 protein: CASSPTTGRTGELFF; CDR3 DNA: TGTGCCAGCTCACCCACCACAGGGCGCACCGGGGAGCTGTTTTTT
D gene: .; J gene: TRBJ1-3; clone size: .; V gene: TRBV28; CDR3 protein: CASSSHMAGNTIYF; CDR3 DNA: TGTGCCAGCAGTTCGCATATGGCTGGAAACACCATATATTTT
D gene: .; J gene: TRBJ2-5; clone size: .; V gene: TRBV5-5; CDR3 protein: CASSQPTGIETQYF; CDR3 DNA: TGTGCCAGCAGCCAACCTACAGGGATAGAGACCCAGTACTTC
D gene: .; J gene: TRBJ2-7; clone size: .; V gene: TRBV11-2; CDR3 protein: CASRKAGRRDSYEQYF; CDR3 DNA: TGTGCCAGCAGAAAGGCGGGGAGGAGGGACTCCTACGAGCAGTACTTC
D gene: TRBD1; J gene: TRBJ1-4; clone size: .; V gene: TRBV6-1; CDR3 protein: CASTFWTGQEKLFF; CDR3 DNA: TGTGCCAGCACCTTTTGGACAGGGCAAGAAAAACTGTTTTTT
D gene: .; J gene: TRBJ2-1; clone size: .; V gene: TRBV10-1; CDR3 protein: CASSESRGQGSNEQFF; CDR3 DNA: TGCGCCAGCAGTGAGTCGCGGGGCCAGGGTTCGAATGAGCAGTTCTTC
D gene: .; J gene: TRBJ2-3; clone size: .; V gene: TRBV7-2; CDR3 protein: CASSSRSGYTDTQYF; CDR3 DNA: TGTGCCAGCAGCTCGAGGAGCGGATACACAGATACGCAGTATTTT
D gene: .; J gene: TRBJ1-2; clone size: once; V gene: TRBV28; CDR3 protein: CASSRLPNYGYTF; CDR3 DNA: TGTGCCAGCAGTCGTCTACCTAACTATGGCTACACCTTC
D gene: .; J gene: TRBJ2-5; clone size: .; V gene: TRBV4-1; CDR3 protein: CASSTRTPRDTQETQYF; CDR3 DNA: TGCGCCAGCAGCACACGAACTCCCCGGGACACCCAAGAGACCCAGTACTTC
D gene: .; J gene: TRBJ2-1; clone size: .; V gene: TRBV30; CDR3 protein: CAWSGQRKIHNEQFF; CDR3 DNA: TGTGCCTGGAGCGGGCAAAGGAAGATCCACAATGAGCAGTTCTTC
D gene: TRBD2; J gene: TRBJ2-5; clone size: .; V gene: TRBV9; CDR3 protein: CASSRAGTSERETQYF; CDR3 DNA: TGTGCCAGCAGCCGCGCCGGGACTAGCGAGAGAGAGACCCAGTACTTC
D gene: .; J gene: TRBJ1-1; clone size: .; V gene: TRBV7-9; CDR3 protein: CASSLWVGVYTEAFF; CDR3 DNA: TGTGCCAGCAGCTTATGGGTAGGGGTATACACTGAAGCTTTCTTT
D gene: .; J gene: TRBJ2-7; clone size: .; V gene: TRBV18; CDR3 protein: CASSPRGHEQYF; CDR3 DNA: TGTGCCAGCTCACCTCGGGGGCACGAGCAGTACTTC
D gene: .; J gene: TRBJ1-2; clone size: .; V gene: TRBV5-5; CDR3 protein: CASSLALDPSYGYTF; CDR3 DNA: TGTGCCAGCAGCTTGGCTCTAGACCCGAGCTATGGCTACACCTTC